Below are 3 T cell receptor beta chains sequenced from a single sample in a study of T-cell memory formation after mild COVID-19. MiXCR was run by TCRdb on the 5' RACE reads, yielding one entry per CDR3 protein. Of about 240,000 distinct CDR3 sequences in the sample, 9.4% were seen once. The sample was PBMCs or a T cell subset sorted from them (not recorded which). The receptors originated from a man younger than 30 who had mild COVID-19 (a few samples of this study predate the infection). Cell type and time point are not known.

This clonotype has only a few counts. The rearrangement joins TRBV7-8 to TRBJ1-5; weak D call: TRBD1 (5 bases). The CDR3 runs 16 residues. V was cut by 2 bases and J by 1 base, with 12 bases left in between. Germline V CDR1 and CDR2: SGHVS, FQNEAQ. The CDR3 reads CASSLLGKGSNQPQHF. CDR3 DNA: TGTGCCAGCAGCTTATTAGGGAAGGGGAGCAATCAGCCCCAGCATTTT.

The V and J genes are TRBV9 and TRBJ2-2; D unclear. This CDR3 region has 13 residues. The germline V and J ends were trimmed by 4 bases and 4 bases, with 8 bases remaining between them. Germline V lookup: CDR1 SGDLS, CDR2 YYNGEE. The chain's CDR3 is CASSSQPTGELFF. In nucleotides, the CDR3 is TGTGCCAGCAGCTCACAGCCCACCGGGGAGCTGTTTTTT.

The CDR3 bases are TGCGCCAGCAGCGACCGACAGGGGGTGGCCTACGAGCAGTACTTC. Protein: CASSDRQGVAYEQYF. The chain links TRBV5-1 to TRBJ2-7, with 9 bases identical to TRBD1. The CDR3 spans 15 residues. The germline gives CDR1 SGHRS, CDR2 YFSETQ. Trimming cost V 4 bases and J 2 bases; bases outside gene matches: 7.